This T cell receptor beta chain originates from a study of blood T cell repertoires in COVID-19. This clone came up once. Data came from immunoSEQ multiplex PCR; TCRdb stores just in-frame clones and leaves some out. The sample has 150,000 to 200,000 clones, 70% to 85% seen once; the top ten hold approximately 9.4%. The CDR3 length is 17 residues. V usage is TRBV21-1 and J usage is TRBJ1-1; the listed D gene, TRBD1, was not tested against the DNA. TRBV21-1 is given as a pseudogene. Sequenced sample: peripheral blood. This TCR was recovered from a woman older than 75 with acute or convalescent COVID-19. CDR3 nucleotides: TGTGCCAGCAGCGACCGGGACAGGGTAGACATGAACACTGAAGCTTTCTTT. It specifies CASSDRDRVDMNTEAFF.